Given below is one T cell receptor beta chain in context. PCR used 60 Vbeta primers and 13 Jbeta primers. Sequencing used immunoSEQ multiplex PCR; TCRdb keeps in-frame clones, though not all of them. The sample contains around 150,000 clones, approximately 80% of which appear only once. This sample is part of a study of cytomegalovirus exposure and HLA in healthy donors. CDR1 is SQVTM and CDR2 is ANQGSEA in the germline V gene. This CDR3 spans 12 amino acids. Trimming stripped 5 bases from V and 1 base from J, with 7 bases between. The clonotype originates from a woman between 35 and 50 years old in good health and CMV-seropositive. The sample consisted of PBMCs. The V call is TRBV29-1, the J call TRBJ2-3; a possible D gene is TRBD2 (5 bases). The CDR3 loop is CSVSRGTDTQYF. The CDR3 bases are TGCAGCGTTTCGAGGGGCACAGATACGCAGTATTTT.